This is a list of T cell receptor beta chains from one sample in a study of identical twins. Via MiXCR, TCRdb re-called the 5' RACE reads, giving one row per CDR3 protein. Found here are a few hundred thousand distinct CDR3 sequences, 18% of them singletons; the top ten hold roughly 12%. The sequenced material came from naive T cells sorted from blood. Source of these receptors: a man in his fifties in good health. Both conserved end residues are part of each CDR3. Fields, in order: D gene, J gene, clone size, V gene, CDR3 DNA, CDR3 protein. The D gene is left open where the match is weak. Clone size is not always given. Where it is, it says once, few, many or a class for expanded clones.

D gene: TRBD1
J gene: TRBJ2-5
clone size: many
V gene: TRBV5-1
CDR3 DNA: TGCGCCAGCAGCTTGGCGGGACAGGTATACGAGACCCAGTACTTC
CDR3 protein: CASSLAGQVYETQYF

D gene: -
J gene: TRBJ2-2
clone size: many
V gene: TRBV5-1
CDR3 DNA: TGCGCCAGCAGCTTGGACACGCCCGACACCGGGGAGCTGTTTTTT
CDR3 protein: CASSLDTPDTGELFF

D gene: TRBD1
J gene: TRBJ2-5
clone size: many
V gene: TRBV7-2
CDR3 DNA: TGTGCCAGCAGCTTCAACCCAGGGGGAGAGACCCAGTACTTC
CDR3 protein: CASSFNPGGETQYF

D gene: -
J gene: TRBJ2-3
clone size: -
V gene: TRBV27
CDR3 DNA: TGTGCTTCTCAGGGGGGGGCAGATACGCAGTATTTT
CDR3 protein: CASQGGADTQYF

D gene: -
J gene: TRBJ2-7
clone size: -
V gene: TRBV19
CDR3 DNA: TGTGCCAGTAGTACTCGGCAGCAGAACGAGCAGTACTTC
CDR3 protein: CASSTRQQNEQYF

D gene: -
J gene: TRBJ2-5
clone size: -
V gene: TRBV6-2/TRBV6-3
CDR3 DNA: TGTGCCAGCAGTTACCTTGGGCCCATGGAGACCCAGTACTTC
CDR3 protein: CASSYLGPMETQYF

D gene: -
J gene: TRBJ2-5
clone size: few
V gene: TRBV27
CDR3 DNA: TGTGCCAGCAGTTTTACCGGACTACAAGAGACCCAGTACTTC
CDR3 protein: CASSFTGLQETQYF

D gene: TRBD2
J gene: TRBJ2-2
clone size: few
V gene: TRBV4-2
CDR3 DNA: TGTGCCAGCAGCCAAGATATTACTAGCGGGAGGGCCATGACCGGGGAGCTGTTTTTT
CDR3 protein: CASSQDITSGRAMTGELFF

D gene: TRBD1
J gene: TRBJ1-2
clone size: many
V gene: TRBV10-3
CDR3 DNA: TGTGCCATCAGTGATCTGGGACAGGGATCCCCTGGCTACACCTTC
CDR3 protein: CAISDLGQGSPGYTF

D gene: -
J gene: TRBJ2-7
clone size: -
V gene: TRBV6-1
CDR3 DNA: TGTGCCAGCAGGGGCGACGGACTCACCTACGAGCAGTACTTC
CDR3 protein: CASRGDGLTYEQYF

D gene: -
J gene: TRBJ1-5
clone size: -
V gene: TRBV20-1
CDR3 DNA: TGCAGCGCGCTGGCGGACAGCCGTAGCAATCAGCCCCAGCATTTT
CDR3 protein: CSALADSRSNQPQHF

D gene: -
J gene: TRBJ2-1
clone size: once
V gene: TRBV3-1
CDR3 DNA: TGTGCCAGCAGCCAGCTGTTGGCAGGGCTTTACGATGAGCAGTTCTTC
CDR3 protein: CASSQLLAGLYDEQFF

D gene: -
J gene: TRBJ1-3
clone size: few
V gene: TRBV15
CDR3 DNA: TGTGCCACCAGCAGAGATCCAGGGTTGGGAAACACCATATATTTT
CDR3 protein: CATSRDPGLGNTIYF

D gene: -
J gene: TRBJ1-1
clone size: many
V gene: TRBV21-1
CDR3 DNA: TGTGCCAGCAGCAAAACCACTGAGAACACTGAAGCTTTCTTT
CDR3 protein: CASSKTTENTEAFF

D gene: -
J gene: TRBJ2-3
clone size: few
V gene: TRBV20-1
CDR3 DNA: TGCAGTGCTCGGGCGGTGGGCCTGGATACGCAGTATTTT
CDR3 protein: CSARAVGLDTQYF

D gene: TRBD2
J gene: TRBJ2-7
clone size: many
V gene: TRBV10-3
CDR3 DNA: TGTGCCATCAGCCCGACTAGCGGGGCCTACGAGCAGTACTTC
CDR3 protein: CAISPTSGAYEQYF

D gene: -
J gene: TRBJ2-1
clone size: many
V gene: TRBV29-1
CDR3 DNA: TGCAGCGTGAGGGGAGGCAATGAGCAGTTCTTC
CDR3 protein: CSVRGGNEQFF

D gene: TRBD2
J gene: TRBJ2-7
clone size: -
V gene: TRBV27
CDR3 DNA: TGTGCCAGCAGTTTAGCCCTAGCGGGCTTGGACGAGCAGTACTTC
CDR3 protein: CASSLALAGLDEQYF

D gene: -
J gene: TRBJ2-7
clone size: few
V gene: TRBV3-1
CDR3 DNA: TGTGCCAGCAGGCGCAGCCGGGGCAATCTGGGAGAGCAGTACTTC
CDR3 protein: CASRRSRGNLGEQYF

D gene: -
J gene: TRBJ2-3
clone size: -
V gene: TRBV20-1
CDR3 DNA: TGCAGTGCTAGAGTGGGACACGCAGGGGATACGCAGTATTTT
CDR3 protein: CSARVGHAGDTQYF

D gene: TRBD1
J gene: TRBJ2-7
clone size: many
V gene: TRBV5-5
CDR3 DNA: TGTGCCAGCAGCGGACAGGCCTCCTACGAGCAGTACTTC
CDR3 protein: CASSGQASYEQYF

D gene: TRBD1
J gene: TRBJ2-1
clone size: -
V gene: TRBV4-3
CDR3 DNA: TGCGCCAGCAGCTCGTTGGGACAGTACAATGAGCAGTTCTTC
CDR3 protein: CASSSLGQYNEQFF

D gene: -
J gene: TRBJ2-7
clone size: many
V gene: TRBV27
CDR3 DNA: TGTGCCAGCAGTTTACCGGGCTGGGACGAGCAGTACTTC
CDR3 protein: CASSLPGWDEQYF

D gene: TRBD2
J gene: TRBJ2-2
clone size: many
V gene: TRBV20-1
CDR3 DNA: TGCAGTGCTGCACTAGCGGAGGGCGGGGAGCTGTTTTTT
CDR3 protein: CSAALAEGGELFF

D gene: -
J gene: TRBJ2-7
clone size: -
V gene: TRBV5-1
CDR3 DNA: TGCGCCAGCAGCCATGCCTACGAGCAGTACTTC
CDR3 protein: CASSHAYEQYF

D gene: -
J gene: TRBJ2-5
clone size: -
V gene: TRBV5-1
CDR3 DNA: TGCGCCAGCAGCCGACAAATCGGAGAGACCCAGTACTTC
CDR3 protein: CASSRQIGETQYF

D gene: -
J gene: TRBJ2-1
clone size: many
V gene: TRBV5-1
CDR3 DNA: TGCGCCAGCAGCTTGGATGGGGACTACAATGAGCAGTTCTTC
CDR3 protein: CASSLDGDYNEQFF

D gene: -
J gene: TRBJ1-6
clone size: -
V gene: TRBV12-3/TRBV12-4
CDR3 DNA: TGTGCCAGCAGTTTATACTTATCAAGGGATTCACCCCTCCACTTT
CDR3 protein: CASSLYLSRDSPLHF

D gene: -
J gene: TRBJ2-7
clone size: -
V gene: TRBV6-2/TRBV6-3
CDR3 DNA: TGTGCCAGCAGTTCGACGAAGCGGGTTCGCTACGAGCAGTACTTC
CDR3 protein: CASSSTKRVRYEQYF

D gene: -
J gene: TRBJ2-7
clone size: few
V gene: TRBV20-1
CDR3 DNA: TGCAGTGCTAGAGATATTGAAGCCTACGAGCAGTACTTC
CDR3 protein: CSARDIEAYEQYF

D gene: -
J gene: TRBJ2-2
clone size: many
V gene: TRBV5-1
CDR3 DNA: TGCGCCAGCAGCTCTCGAGGGTTCCAGGGTTCGAACACCGGGGAGCTGTTTTTT
CDR3 protein: CASSSRGFQGSNTGELFF

D gene: -
J gene: TRBJ2-1
clone size: many
V gene: TRBV29-1
CDR3 DNA: TGCAGCGTGTCGGGACGCATACTTGACAATGAGCAGTTCTTC
CDR3 protein: CSVSGRILDNEQFF

D gene: TRBD2
J gene: TRBJ2-7
clone size: -
V gene: TRBV7-9
CDR3 DNA: TGTGCCAGCAGCGCTTCTAGCGGGAGGGCCCTCGAGCAGTACTTC
CDR3 protein: CASSASSGRALEQYF

D gene: TRBD2
J gene: TRBJ2-1
clone size: few
V gene: TRBV15
CDR3 DNA: TGTGCCACCAGCAGGCCCCAGAGACTAGCGGGAGGCTCCTACAATGAGCAGTTCTTC
CDR3 protein: CATSRPQRLAGGSYNEQFF

D gene: -
J gene: TRBJ2-3
clone size: -
V gene: TRBV4-2
CDR3 DNA: TGTGCCAGCAGCCAAGGAGGGGCGCAGGGTACAGATACGCAGTATTTT
CDR3 protein: CASSQGGAQGTDTQYF

D gene: TRBD1
J gene: TRBJ2-3
clone size: -
V gene: TRBV7-3
CDR3 DNA: TGTGCCAGCAGCTTAGGGACAGGCTTGAGGGCAGATACGCAGTATTTT
CDR3 protein: CASSLGTGLRADTQYF